Listed here are 26 T cell receptor beta chains from one sample, sequenced in a study of T cells after posttransplantation cyclophosphamide. Using immunoSEQ multiplex PCR, the repertoire was profiled, and TCRdb retains in-frame clones only, with some absent. The table lists some 40,000 clones, with no singletons. Sequenced material: PBMCs. The receptors originated from a man aged 50-59 years in good health, CMV-negative, and a related stem cell transplant donor.

This clone was detected many times. CDR3 DNA: TGTGCCACCTCGTTAAACACTGAAGCTTTCTTT. As protein: CATSLNTEAFF. This chain joins TRBV18 and TRBJ1-1; D not resolved. Trimming left V 10 bases short and J 2 bases short, with 8 bases between. Germline CDR1 is KGHSH and CDR2 is LQKENI. The CDR3 totals 11 residues.

This clone was seen ten or more times. The chain joins TRBV7-8 to TRBJ2-7, with 7 positions matching TRBD1. Germline CDR1 and CDR2: SGHVS and FQNEAQ. Trimming cost V 5 bases and J 5 bases; bases outside gene matches: 12. The CDR3 has 15 residues. The CDR3: CASSGWDQGDHEQYF. The CDR3 coding sequence is TGTGCCAGCAGCGGCTGGGATCAGGGGGACCACGAGCAGTACTTC. The full variable domain, with the rest looked up from reference TRBV7-8 and TRBJ2-7, is GAGVSQSPRYKVAKRGQDVALRCDPISGHVSLFWYQQALGQGPEFLTYFQNEAQLDKSGLPSDRFFAERPEGSVSTLKIQRTQQEDSAVYLCASSGWDQGDHEQYFGPGTRLTVT.

The V gene is TRBV7-9, the J gene TRBJ2-5; TRBD2 is a possible D gene (6 bases). The better agreement between TRBJ2-7 and the DNA end casts doubt on the J call. The germline CDR1 and CDR2 sequences are SEHNR and FQNEAQ (reference sequence). The CDR3 is 14 amino acids. CDR3 in amino acids: CASSWDGSSYEQYF. For the CDR3, the DNA is TGTGCCAGCAGCTGGGACGGGAGCTCCTACGAGCAGTACTTC.

This clone has just a few counts. This sequence joins TRBV7-9 and TRBJ2-1; TRBD2 matches 10 bases. This CDR3 contains 15 residues. V lost 2 bases, J lost 7 bases, and 5 bases stayed unmatched. Germline values: CDR1 SEHNR, CDR2 FQNEAQ (reference sequence). Here the CDR3 DNA reads TGTGCCAGCAGCTTAAAAGCGGGAGGGGTGAATGAGCAGTTCTTC. It yields the protein CASSLKAGGVNEQFF.

This clone was seen ten or more times. The rearrangement uses TRBV27 and TRBJ1-2; a possible D gene is TRBD1 (6 bases). CDR1 is MNHEY and CDR2 is SMNVEV in the germline V gene (reference sequence). CDR3 length: 13 residues. V dropped 8 bases and J dropped 1 base, with 11 bases sitting between them. The CDR3 sequence: CASGYRVNYGYTF. The CDR3 DNA follows: TGTGCCAGCGGATACAGGGTTAACTATGGCTACACCTTC.

This clone was seen many times. The chain recombines TRBV4-3 with TRBJ1-1; TRBD1 matches at 7 bases. CDR1 and CDR2 from the germline V gene are LGHNA and YSLEER. This CDR3 region has 12 residues. V was pared by 4 bases and J by 4 bases, with 0 bases of the junction left unmatched. This CDR3 is CASSPGGTEAFF. The CDR3 DNA is TGCGCCAGCAGCCCAGGGGGCACTGAAGCTTTCTTT.

This clone was seen at least ten times. This rearrangement joins TRBV6-1 to TRBJ1-1, with no clear D. Deletions cut 0 bases from V and 11 bases from J, with 10 bases between. The CDR3 spans 12 residues. Germline values: CDR1 MNHNS, CDR2 SASEGT. Here the CDR3 DNA reads TGTGCCAGCAGTGAAGCAACAGTTTTGGCTTTCTTT. It specifies CASSEATVLAFF.

This clone showed up just a few times. This chain links TRBV7-2 with TRBJ1-2, with TRBD1 matching over 8 bases. CDR3 length: 14 residues. Trimming took 5 bases from V and 5 from J; bases not matched to a gene: 7. Germline V lookup: CDR1 SGHTA, CDR2 FQGNSA. This chain's CDR3 is CASSLQGGGYGYTF. As DNA, the CDR3 is TGTGCCAGCAGCCTACAGGGGGGAGGTTATGGCTACACCTTC.

This clone was seen repeatedly, ten times or more. The genes are TRBV19 and TRBJ2-4; D perhaps matches TRBD1 (6 bases). This CDR3 region has 16 residues. Germline lookup yields CDR1 LNHDA and CDR2 SQIVND (reference sequence). V was clipped by 5 bases and J by 0 bases, with 14 bases between them. The CDR3 reads CASSPGTSLAKNIQYF. The CDR3 coding sequence is TGTGCCAGTAGTCCAGGGACAAGTCTAGCCAAAAACATTCAGTACTTC. Based on the CDR3 plus reference TRBV19 and TRBJ2-4, the full variable domain is DGGITQSPKYLFRKEGQNVTLSCEQNLNHDAMYWYRQDPGQGLRLIYYSQIVNDFQKGDIAEGYSVSREKKESFPLTVTSAQKNPTAFYLCASSPGTSLAKNIQYFGAGTRLSVL.

This clone was recorded many times. The gene calls are TRBV7-8 and TRBJ1-5, with D tentatively TRBD1 (6 bases). CDR3 length equals 13 residues. The germline gives CDR1 SGHVS, CDR2 FQNEAQ. Trimming took 7 bases from V and 6 from J, leaving 13 bases between them. CDR3 nucleotide sequence: TGTGCCAGCACCCCAAGGGGGGGTCAGCCCCAGCATTTT. It is translated as CASTPRGGQPQHF.

This clone was recorded many times. This chain uses TRBV19 with TRBJ2-1, with 9 bases fitting TRBD1. The J segment lost 10 bases and the V segment lost 10 bases, leaving 5 bases of the junction unmatched. The germline CDR1 and CDR2 sequences are LNHDA and SQIVND (reference sequence). The CDR3 length is 11 residues. CDR3 protein: CATRDREEQFF. The DNA of the CDR3 is TGTGCCACCAGGGACAGGGAAGAGCAGTTCTTC. The full variable domain, its missing parts supplied by reference TRBV19 and TRBJ2-1, is DGGITQSPKYLFRKEGQNVTLSCEQNLNHDAMYWYRQDPGQGLRLIYYSQIVNDFQKGDIAEGYSVSREKKESFPLTVTSAQKNPTAFYLCATRDREEQFFGPGTRLTVL.

This clone was seen at least ten times. The rearrangement links TRBV6-1 to TRBJ2-5; 10 bases match TRBD2. V was clipped by 7 bases and J by 4 bases; unmatched bases: 9. The CDR3 is made up of 15 amino acids. The germline V gene has CDR1 MNHNS and CDR2 SASEGT. The CDR3 is CASIVLAGVPETQYF. The CDR3, as DNA: TGTGCCAGCATAGTCCTAGCGGGAGTCCCAGAGACCCAGTACTTC.

The rearrangement uses TRBV27 and TRBJ2-7; 9 bases are shared with TRBD2. V shed 6 bases and J 2 bases; nucleotides not matched to a gene: 8. Germline values: CDR1 MNHEY, CDR2 SMNVEV (reference sequence). CDR3 length: 15 amino acids. The CDR3 region has the DNA TGTGCCAGCAGCGCGGGGGGGACAGCCACCTACGAGCAGTACTTC. Translation: CASSAGGTATYEQYF.

V gene TRBV7-6 combines with J gene TRBJ1-6; D is perhaps TRBD1 (5 bases). V was trimmed by 5 bases and J by 3 bases, leaving 14 bases between them. Germline V gene lookup returns CDR1 SGHVS and CDR2 FNYEAQ. CDR3 length: 16 amino acids. The CDR3 loop reads CASSPRQSFYNSPLHF. CDR3 nucleotides: TGTGCCAGCAGCCCCCGACAGTCTTTCTATAATTCACCCCTCCACTTT.

This clone was seen repeatedly, ten times or more. V usage is TRBV5-6 and J usage is TRBJ2-1; 10 bases map to TRBD2. The germline V gene has CDR1 SGHDT and CDR2 YYEEEE. The trim removed 0 bases at V and 10 bases at J, leaving 7 bases unmatched. The CDR3 is 15 residues long. The CDR3 region is CASSLGLAGAREQFF. DNA for the CDR3: TGTGCCAGCAGCTTGGGCCTAGCGGGAGCTCGAGAGCAGTTCTTC.

This clone showed up just a few times. J is TRBJ2-5 and V is TRBV5-1; D is possibly TRBD2 (5 bases). The J call is doubtful: the DNA matches TRBJ2-7 better. Germline CDR1 and CDR2: SGHRS and YFSETQ. CDR3 size: 14 residues. CDR3 residues: CASSLISGSYEQYF. CDR3 nucleotide sequence: TGCGCCAGCAGCTTGATAAGCGGATCCTACGAGCAGTACTTC.

This clone was counted at least ten times. This sequence joins TRBV6-5 and TRBJ2-1; D unresolved. There are 12 residues in the CDR3. The V and J ends lost 4 bases and 9 bases respectively, with 10 bases between them. Germline CDR1 reads MNHEY; CDR2 reads SVGAGI. Here the CDR3 DNA reads TGTGCCAGCAGTTCCTTAGCTTCTGAGCAGTTCTTC. It is translated as CASSSLASEQFF.

This clone has at least ten counts. V gene TRBV4-1 combines with J gene TRBJ2-7, with D possibly matching TRBD2 (5 bases). The CDR3 is 13 amino acids. Deletions cut 3 bases from V and 5 bases from J, with 11 bases between. From germline, CDR1 is MGHRA and CDR2 YSYEKL. The CDR3 DNA reads as TGCGCCAGCAGCCATGCGGGTACGGACGAGCAGTACTTC. It yields the protein CASSHAGTDEQYF.

This clone was observed many times. The gene calls are TRBV6-5 and TRBJ1-1; D gene uncertain. Germline CDR1 and CDR2: MNHEY and SVGAGI. The CDR3 has 15 residues. The V gene lost 7 bases and the J gene lost 0 bases, with 15 bases spanning the gap. CDR3 nucleotides: TGTGCCAGCACCCCGACAACCGATATGAACACTGAAGCTTTCTTT. Translating gives CASTPTTDMNTEAFF.

The sample holds many counts of this clone. This chain connects TRBV4-1 to TRBJ1-1, with 8 bases aligning to TRBD1. The trim removed 4 bases at V and 1 base at J, leaving 2 bases unmatched. Germline CDR1 and CDR2: MGHRA and YSYEKL. The CDR3 loop spans 14 amino acids. CDR3 protein: CASSRGQGNTEAFF. DNA of the CDR3: TGCGCCAGCAGCCGAGGACAGGGGAACACTGAAGCTTTCTTT.

This clone has ten or more counts. V gene TRBV2 combines with J gene TRBJ2-3, with 15 positions matching TRBD2. CDR1 and CDR2 (germline): SNHLY, FYNNEI. CDR3 length: 15 residues. V was pared by 11 bases and J by 6 bases, with 9 bases of the junction left unmatched. The CDR3 loop is CAQRTSGRVVDTQYF. The CDR3, as DNA: TGTGCCCAGCGGACTAGCGGGAGGGTGGTGGATACGCAGTATTTT.

This clone was picked up many times. The genes are TRBV5-1 and TRBJ2-5; D not certain. Germline CDR1 SGHRS, CDR2 YFSETQ. Trimming cost V 2 bases and J 4 bases, with 12 bases left between them. This CDR3 contains 14 residues. The CDR3 DNA reads TGCGCCAGCAGCTTAAGCGCCCCCTTAGAGACCCAGTACTTC. Translation: CASSLSAPLETQYF.

This clone was observed at least ten times. The rearrangement links TRBV9 to TRBJ2-7, with D maybe TRBD1 (7 bases). Looked up from germline, CDR1 is SGDLS and CDR2 is YYNGEE. V was trimmed by 0 bases and J by 0 bases, leaving 10 bases between them. The CDR3 contains 15 residues. This chain's CDR3 is CASSVGRGHSYEQYF. Here the CDR3 DNA reads TGTGCCAGCAGCGTAGGGAGGGGGCACTCCTACGAGCAGTACTTC.

This clone was seen ten or more times. The rearrangement joins TRBV5-6 to TRBJ1-4; the D is unclear. Per germline, CDR1 SGHDT and CDR2 YYEEEE. V was pared by 4 bases and J by 14 bases, with 15 bases between. The CDR3 is 12 amino acids. Here the CDR3 DNA reads TGTGCCAGCAGCCGCGTTCGGGTTCCCCTGTTTTTT. Translating gives CASSRVRVPLFF.

The genes are TRBV7-2 and TRBJ2-5; TRBD2 matches 7 bases. The length of the CDR3 is 13 residues. V was pared by 4 bases and J by 11 bases, with 10 bases of the junction left unmatched. Germline lookup yields CDR1 SGHTA and CDR2 FQGNSA. The CDR3 loop reads CASSYAGDREQYF. CDR3 nucleotide sequence: TGTGCCAGCAGCTATGCGGGGGATCGGGAGCAGTACTTC.

The table lists this clone with many counts. V gene TRBV7-8 combines with J gene TRBJ2-2; D remains unclear. Germline values: CDR1 SGHVS, CDR2 FQNEAQ. The CDR3 is made up of 14 amino acids. The V end lost 0 bases, the J end lost 6 bases, and 8 bases lay between the germline ends. The CDR3 nucleotides read TGTGCCAGCAGCTTAGCGTTCAATTCCGGGGAGCTGTTTTTT. This gives the protein CASSLAFNSGELFF.